At least ten counts were recorded for the clone carrying this T cell receptor beta chain. With V trimmed by 6 bases and J by 6 bases, 13 bases remained unmatched. The germline gives CDR1 MNHEY, CDR2 SVGAGI. The CDR3 spans 15 residues. MiXCR was run by TCRdb on the RT-PCR reads, yielding one entry per CDR3 protein. The sample lists about 680,000 distinct CDR3 sequences, approximately 15% occurring once. The sequenced material came from memory CD4+ T cells from blood. The source of this sequence is a female donor in good health, serving as a healthy control. This chain uses TRBV6-5 with TRBJ1-2; 7 nucleotides align to TRBD1. The CDR3 bases are TGTGCCAGCAGCCGGCTCCGTACAGGGGCCAATGGCTACACCTTC. This translates into CASSRLRTGANGYTF.